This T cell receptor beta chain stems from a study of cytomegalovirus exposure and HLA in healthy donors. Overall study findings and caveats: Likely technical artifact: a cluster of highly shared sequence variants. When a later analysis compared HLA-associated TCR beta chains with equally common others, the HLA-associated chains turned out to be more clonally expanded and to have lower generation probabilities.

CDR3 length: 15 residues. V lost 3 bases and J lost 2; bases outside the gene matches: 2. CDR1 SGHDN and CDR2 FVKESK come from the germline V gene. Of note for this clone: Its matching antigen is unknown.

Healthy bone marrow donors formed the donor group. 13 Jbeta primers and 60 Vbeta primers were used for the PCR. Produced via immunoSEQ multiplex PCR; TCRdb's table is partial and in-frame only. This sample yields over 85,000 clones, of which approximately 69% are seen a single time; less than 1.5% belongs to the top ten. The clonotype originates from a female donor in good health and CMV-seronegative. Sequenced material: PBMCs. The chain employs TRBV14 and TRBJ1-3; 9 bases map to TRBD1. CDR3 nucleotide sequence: TGTGCCAGCAGCCAGTGGACAGGGGCTGGAAACACCATATATTTT. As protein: CASSQWTGAGNTIYF.